The 31 T cell receptor beta chains in this list originate from one sample, sequenced in a study of metastatic and nonmetastatic thyroid tumors. No treatment had been given to any patient before thyroid surgery. TCRdb re-analyzed the PCR reads through MiXCR. The sample has some 20,000 clones; approximately 40% are singletons. The material sequenced was tumor tissue. The receptors stem from a female donor with papillary thyroid cancer or a benign thyroid nodule (not recorded which). Some clones in this sample may be carry-over from other donors' samples.

This chain connects TRBV6-1 to TRBJ1-1; 8 positions match TRBD1. Germline-derived CDR1 and CDR2 are MNHNS and SASEGT. V shed 6 bases, J shed 1 base, and the junction held 4 bases outside the gene matches. The CDR3 totals 14 residues. The CDR3 protein is CASRLDRGNTEAFF. Here the CDR3 DNA reads TGTGCCAGCAGGCTAGACAGGGGGAACACTGAAGCTTTCTTT.

This clone was observed a handful of times. The chain combines TRBV6-1 with TRBJ1-2; no reliable D call. Trimming removed 5 bases from V and 4 bases from J, with 11 bases in between. The CDR3 has 13 residues. The germline CDR1 and CDR2 sequences are MNHNS and SASEGT. The CDR3, as DNA: TGTGCCAGCAGTACCGAAACGGGCTATGGCTACACCTTC. Encoded protein: CASSTETGYGYTF.

The rearrangement links TRBV5-1 to TRBJ2-7; D is unresolved. In germline, CDR1 is SGHRS, CDR2 YFSETQ. The length of the CDR3 is 13 residues. Trimming took off 0 bases at V and 2 bases at J, with 6 bases between the two ends. The CDR3 region is CASSLAGTYEQYF. The CDR3 DNA reads as TGCGCCAGCAGCTTGGCAGGCACCTACGAGCAGTACTTC.

The V call is TRBV11-2, the J call TRBJ1-1, with a weak D call TRBD1 (5 bases). V was trimmed by 2 bases and J by 10 bases, leaving 23 bases between them. This CDR3 is 16 amino acids long. Per the germline V gene, CDR1 is SGHAT and CDR2 is FQNNGV. The chain's CDR3 is CASSLSNFRAAFGAFF. Here the CDR3 DNA reads TGTGCCAGCAGCTTATCAAATTTCAGGGCGGCATTTGGAGCTTTCTTT. Drawing the rest from reference TRBV11-2 and TRBJ1-1, the complete variable domain is EAGVAQSPRYKIIEKRQSVAFWCNPISGHATLYWYQQILGQGPKLLIQFQNNGVVDDSQLPKDRFSAERLKGVDSTLKIQPAKLEDSAVYLCASSLSNFRAAFGAFFGQGTRLTVV.

Ten or more counts support this clone. J is TRBJ2-1 and V is TRBV24-1; the match to TRBD1 covers 10 bases. This CDR3 comprises 15 residues. The ends lost 1 base at V and 8 bases at J; junction bases unmatched: 4. Germline V gives CDR1 KGHDR, CDR2 SFDVKD. CDR3 DNA sequence: TGTGCCACCAGTGATTTCGGACAGGGGGATGATGAGCAGTTCTTC. Translation: CATSDFGQGDDEQFF.

The chain recombines TRBV11-2 with TRBJ2-1; D tentatively fits TRBD1 or TRBD2 (5 bases each). V dropped 5 bases and J dropped 1 base, with 15 bases sitting between them. Germline CDR1 SGHAT, CDR2 FQNNGV. This CDR3 is 16 amino acids long. As DNA, the CDR3 is TGTGCCAGCAGCCCAAGGGGTCGGGGATCCTACAATGAGCAGTTCTTC. Protein: CASSPRGRGSYNEQFF.

The chain joins TRBV9 to TRBJ2-6; 9 bases are shared with TRBD1. V was clipped by 4 bases and J by 2 bases; unmatched bases: 4. The germline CDR1 and CDR2 sequences are SGDLS and YYNGEE. CDR3 size: 16 residues. The CDR3 DNA reads TGTGCCAGCAGCCCTCGGGACAGGGCTGGGGCCAACGTCCTGACTTTC. It codes for CASSPRDRAGANVLTF.

The CDR3: CATLPEGYNEQFF. The CDR3 bases are TGTGCCACGCTCCCGGAGGGGTACAATGAGCAGTTCTTC. The rearrangement links TRBV6-1 to TRBJ2-1; the D gene is possibly TRBD2 (6 bases). This CDR3 region has 13 residues. Between the trimmed V and J ends, which lost 10 bases and 4 bases, there was a span of 14 bases. Germline assignment: CDR1 MNHNS and CDR2 SASEGT.

The table lists this clone with a few counts. The rearrangement uses TRBV28 and TRBJ1-5, with D perhaps matching TRBD1 (5 bases). The germline CDR1 and CDR2 sequences are MDHEN and SYDVKM. There are 17 residues in the CDR3. Trimming cost V 8 bases and J 0 bases, with 20 bases left between them. CDR3 amino acids: CASRGQGITLSNQPQHF. The CDR3 nucleotides are TGTGCCAGCCGAGGCCAGGGAATAACCCTTAGCAATCAGCCCCAGCATTTT.

The genes are TRBV4-2 and TRBJ1-4, with 8 bases that match TRBD1. Germline CDR1 reads LGHNA; CDR2 reads YNFKEQ. V lost 4 bases, J lost 2 bases, and 9 bases stayed unmatched. CDR3 length: 17 residues. The CDR3 reads CASSRTGGVPTNEKLFF. The CDR3 DNA is TGTGCCAGCAGCCGCACAGGGGGGGTACCGACTAATGAAAAACTGTTTTTT.

The chain uses TRBV5-4 and TRBJ1-5; TRBD1 might be the D (6 bases). V gave up 0 bases and J gave up 0 bases, with 16 bases separating them. The CDR3 length is 18 residues. Germline assignment: CDR1 SGHNT and CDR2 YYREEE (reference sequence). The CDR3 protein is CASSLANRAPYSNQPQHF. The CDR3 nucleotides read TGTGCCAGCAGCTTGGCTAACAGGGCTCCCTATAGCAATCAGCCCCAGCATTTT. Variable domain in full (rest from reference TRBV5-4 and TRBJ1-5): ETGVTQSPTHLIKTRGQQVTLRCSSQSGHNTVSWYQQALGQGPQFIFQYYREEENGRGNFPPRFSGLQFPNYSSELNVNALELDDSALYLCASSLANRAPYSNQPQHFGDGTRLSIL.

In this sample, this clone turned up once. The V call is TRBV5-1, the J call TRBJ2-1; tentative D call: TRBD1 (5 bases). The CDR3 extends over 15 amino acids. Trimming stripped 0 bases from V and 7 bases from J, with 14 bases between. Germline loops: CDR1 SGHRS, CDR2 YFSETQ. CDR3 residues: CASSLGQGLWNEQFF. As DNA, the CDR3 is TGCGCCAGCAGCTTGGGTCAGGGTCTCTGGAATGAGCAGTTCTTC. The variable domain in full, with the rest retrieved from reference TRBV5-1 and TRBJ2-1, is KAGVTQTPRYLIKTRGQQVTLSCSPISGHRSVSWYQQTPGQGLQFLFEYFSETQRNKGNFPGRFSGRQFSNSRSEMNVSTLELGDSALYLCASSLGQGLWNEQFFGPGTRLTVL.

This clone has just a few counts. V usage is TRBV6-2 or TRBV6-3 and J usage is TRBJ2-5, with 10 bases fitting TRBD1. The V segment lost 0 bases and the J segment 5 bases; nucleotides outside the gene matches: 9. The CDR3 length is 17 residues. The V gene's germline CDR1 is MNHEY and CDR2 SVGEGT. The chain's CDR3 is CASSYSTGTGVEETQYF. In DNA, the CDR3 is TGTGCCAGCAGTTACTCGACAGGGACAGGGGTCGAGGAGACCCAGTACTTC.

The V and J genes are TRBV7-3 and TRBJ1-6, with no clear D. Trimming stripped 0 bases from V and 8 bases from J, with 8 bases between. The CDR3 covers 14 residues. The germline CDR1 and CDR2 sequences are SGHTA and FQGTGA. The CDR3, as DNA: TGTGCCAGCAGCTTAACAGGGAAGGATTCACCCCTCCACTTT. Encoded protein: CASSLTGKDSPLHF.

This clone was counted between two and nine times. This rearrangement joins TRBV27 to TRBJ2-3; D ambiguous. This CDR3 is built from 11 residues. Trimming shortened V by 4 bases and J by 2 bases, and 1 base separated the two germline ends. CDR1 is MNHEY and CDR2 is SMNVEV in the germline V gene (reference sequence). CDR3 coding DNA: TGTGCCAGCAGTTCCACAGATACGCAGTATTTT. Encoded protein: CASSSTDTQYF.

The chain joins TRBV12-3 or TRBV12-4 to TRBJ1-6; D not certain. The CDR3 extends over 14 amino acids. V lost 7 bases and J 7 bases, leaving 14 bases between the germline ends. Here the CDR3 reads CASTRSASNSPLHF. The CDR3 DNA is TGTGCCAGCACCCGGTCGGCCTCAAATTCACCCCTCCACTTT.

This clone was counted only a few times. The chain has TRBV12-3 or TRBV12-4 and TRBJ2-7; 11 positions match TRBD2. After removal of 7 bases from V and 12 bases from J, the junction contained 5 bases not matched to a gene. CDR3 size: 11 residues. The CDR3 here is CASTTSGSLYF. The CDR3 bases are TGTGCCAGCACTACTAGCGGGAGTTTGTACTTC.

The chain recombines TRBV6-2 or TRBV6-3 with TRBJ1-2; 9 bases are shared with TRBD1. The germline gives CDR1 MNHEY, CDR2 SVGEGT. The CDR3 extends over 16 amino acids. Trimming took 0 bases from V and 6 from J; bases not matched to a gene: 8. CDR3 amino acids: CASSYSTGQGSDGYTF. In nucleotides, the CDR3 is TGTGCCAGCAGTTACTCGACCGGACAGGGGTCCGATGGCTACACCTTC.

The V gene is TRBV12-3 or TRBV12-4, the J gene TRBJ1-2; 10 bases line up with TRBD1. The CDR3 is 14 residues long. V gave up 2 bases and J gave up 8 bases; unmatched junction bases: 5. Written as DNA, the CDR3 is TGTGCCAGCAGTTTATTCGACAGGGGGCTAGGCTACACCTTC. Protein sequence: CASSLFDRGLGYTF.

This clone occurred a few times. One end of the junction does not line up with germline, which may come from a read error. The gene calls are TRBV6-1 and TRBJ2-7, with TRBD1 as a possible D gene (5 bases). This CDR3 has 13 residues. Germline CDR1 is MNHNS and CDR2 is SASEGT. The CDR3 DNA reads TGTGCTAGCAGAAACCCAGGGCGCTACGAGCAGTACTTC. This translates into CASRNPGRYEQYF.

This clone was detected only a few times. This rearrangement joins TRBV4-1 to TRBJ2-7, with 7 bases identical to TRBD2. After removal of 0 bases from V and 9 bases from J, the junction contained 8 bases not matched to a gene. Germline-derived CDR1 and CDR2 are MGHRA and YSYEKL. The CDR3 has 14 residues. CDR3 sequence (DNA): TGCGCCAGCAGCCAAGAGGGGGGGTATACGCTGCAGTACTTC. Translated, it gives CASSQEGGYTLQYF.

V usage is TRBV6-1 and J usage is TRBJ2-1; no definite D call. This CDR3 is 14 amino acids long. The germline V gene has CDR1 MNHNS and CDR2 SASEGT. The V end lost 7 bases, the J end lost 7 bases, and 17 bases lay between the germline ends. CDR3 in DNA: TGTGCCAGCACCCCGTCGGGCAGATTAAATGAGCAGTTCTTC. Its protein is CASTPSGRLNEQFF.

This sequence joins TRBV27 and TRBJ1-6; D is ambiguous. The CDR3 runs to 14 residues. From germline, CDR1 is MNHEY and CDR2 SMNVEV (reference sequence). V lost 6 bases and J lost 4, with 10 bases in between. The CDR3 DNA follows: TGTGCCAGCAGGCTGTCACAGTATAATTCACCCCTCCACTTT. This gives the protein CASRLSQYNSPLHF.

V and J are TRBV6-2 or TRBV6-3 and TRBJ1-2, with a possible D match to TRBD1 (6 bases). CDR1 is MNHEY and CDR2 is SVGEGT in the germline V gene. V lost 0 bases to trimming and J lost 4 bases, with 12 bases between them. The CDR3 has 15 amino acids. CDR3 coding DNA: TGTGCCAGCAGTTACTCTGCAGGGGAAGCCTATGGCTACACCTTC. It encodes CASSYSAGEAYGYTF.

The table lists this clone with a few counts. The gene calls are TRBV2 and TRBJ2-7; 11 positions match TRBD1. The CDR3 contains 15 residues. V gave up 6 bases and J gave up 2 bases; unmatched junction bases: 6. Per the germline V gene, CDR1 is SNHLY and CDR2 is FYNNEI. The CDR3 loop reads CASSTRGQGAYEQYF. For the CDR3, the DNA is TGTGCCAGCAGCACCCGGGGACAGGGGGCCTACGAGCAGTACTTC. Combining the CDR3 with reference TRBV2 and TRBJ2-7 gives the whole variable domain EPEVTQTPSHQVTQMGQEVILRCVPISNHLYFYWYRQILGQKVEFLVSFYNNEISEKSEIFDDQFSVERPDGSNFTLKIRSTKLEDSAMYFCASSTRGQGAYEQYFGPGTRLTVT.

This chain links TRBV7-8 with TRBJ2-2; D is unresolved. The CDR3 length is 15 residues. Germline V CDR1 and CDR2: SGHVS, FQNEAQ. The germline V and J ends were trimmed by 1 base and 0 bases, with 6 bases remaining between them. DNA of the CDR3: TGTGCCAGCAGCTTAGGGACCGCGAACACCGGGGAGCTGTTTTTT. It yields the protein CASSLGTANTGELFF.

Only a few counts were recorded for this clone. The chain combines TRBV6-2 or TRBV6-3 with TRBJ1-3, with D uncertain. The CDR3 runs to 13 residues. CDR1 MNHEY and CDR2 SVGEGT come from the germline V gene. V gave up 10 bases and J gave up 4 bases, with 14 bases separating them. DNA for the CDR3: TGTGCCATCTCTCGCCCCCTCGGAAACACCATATATTTT. Translating it yields CAISRPLGNTIYF.

This sequence joins TRBV6-4 and TRBJ2-3; D is undetermined. Trimming stripped 2 bases from V and 3 bases from J, with 6 bases between. The CDR3 is 13 amino acids. Germline values: CDR1 MRHNA, CDR2 SNTAGT. The CDR3 loop reads CASSDGDTDTQYF. The CDR3 DNA sequence: TGTGCCAGCAGTGACGGGGATACAGATACGCAGTATTTT.

V and J are TRBV7-2 and TRBJ2-3; tentative D call: TRBD1 (5 bases). Germline V gene data show CDR1 as SGHTA and CDR2 as FQGNSA. The CDR3 has 13 amino acids. Trimming left V 2 bases short and J 6 bases short, with 9 bases between. CDR3 protein: CASSLNAGDTQYF. The DNA of the CDR3 is TGTGCCAGCAGCTTAAACGCAGGGGATACGCAGTATTTT.

This rearrangement joins TRBV20-1 to TRBJ1-1; D not certain. Looked up from germline, CDR1 is DFQATT and CDR2 is SNEGSKA (reference sequence). The CDR3 covers 11 residues. DNA of the CDR3: TGCAGAGGAAGTGGCAACACTGAAGCTTTCTTT. Its translation is CRGSGNTEAFF.

This clone was counted between two and nine times. One junction end disagrees with the germline gene, perhaps due to a read error. The chain links TRBV15 to TRBJ2-3; a possible D gene is TRBD2 (6 bases). This CDR3 is built from 16 residues. Germline values: CDR1 LNHNV, CDR2 YYDKDF (reference sequence). CDR3 nucleotide sequence: TGTGCCACCGGCAGAGTTGCGGGGTTAAGCACAGATACGCAGTATTTT. As protein: CATGRVAGLSTDTQYF.